The 7 T cell receptor beta chains below were found in one sample sequenced in a study of blood T cell repertoires in COVID-19. Some clones are missing from TCRdb's copy, which holds only in-frame ones; the method was immunoSEQ multiplex PCR. The sample lists about 200,000 clones, 85% to 90% seen once, with 3.5% to 4% in the top ten. The sequencing input was PBMCs or T cells enriched from blood (not recorded which). The receptor source for this set is a woman younger than 45 with acute COVID-19.

This clone was picked up one time. The chain uses TRBV5-8 and TRBJ1-2; TRBD1 is a possible D gene (5 bases). This CDR3 spans 15 amino acids. Trimming pared 4 bases from V and 4 bases from J, leaving 17 bases between. The V gene's germline CDR1 is SGHTS and CDR2 YDEGEE. The CDR3 coding sequence is TGTGCCAGCAGCCCCAGACAGACAGAGCGCTATGGCTACACCTTC. Protein product: CASSPRQTERYGYTF.

The rearrangement uses TRBV18 and TRBJ2-3; 7 nucleotides line up with TRBD1. J lost 0 bases, V lost 2 bases, and 11 bases had no gene match. Germline lookup yields CDR1 KGHSH and CDR2 LQKENI. There are 18 residues in the CDR3. In nucleotides, the CDR3 is TGTGCCAGCTCACCAATACCGGGACAGCAATATAGCACAGATACGCAGTATTTT. This encodes CASSPIPGQQYSTDTQYF.

This sequence joins TRBV3-1 (or the pseudogene TRBV3-2) and TRBJ1-2; D uncertain. The CDR3 is 13 residues long. Germline CDR1 and CDR2: LGHDT and YNNKEL (reference sequence). V was trimmed by 0 bases and J by 4 bases, leaving 6 bases between them. CDR3 nucleotides: TGTGCCAGCAGCCAAGAGGGGAGCTATGGCTACACCTTC. Protein product: CASSQEGSYGYTF.

This sequence joins TRBV5-1 and TRBJ2-1, with 10 positions matching TRBD2. Germline CDR1 SGHRS, CDR2 YFSETQ. CDR3 length: 15 residues. V shed 4 bases and J 9 bases; nucleotides not matched to a gene: 10. The CDR3 sequence is CASSTAGGPGTEQFF. The CDR3 DNA reads as TGCGCCAGCAGCACAGCGGGGGGGCCAGGGACTGAGCAGTTCTTC.

The chain uses TRBV3-1 (or the pseudogene TRBV3-2) and TRBJ1-4; D unclear. In germline, CDR1 is LGHDT, CDR2 YNNKEL (reference sequence). The V gene lost 3 bases and the J gene lost 4 bases, with 12 bases spanning the gap. The CDR3 sequence is 15 residues long. Here the CDR3 DNA reads TGTGCCAGCAGCCACAGGACTGGGCATAATGAAAAACTGTTTTTT. Protein: CASSHRTGHNEKLFF.

The chain employs TRBV28 and TRBJ1-2, with D unclear. The CDR3 totals 11 residues. From germline, CDR1 is MDHEN and CDR2 SYDVKM. V was clipped by 5 bases and J by 2 bases, with 3 bases between them. In DNA, the CDR3 is TGTGCCAGCAGTAGCAACTATGGCTACACCTTC. Residues: CASSSNYGYTF.

This sequence joins TRBV7-9 and TRBJ2-7, with TRBD2 as a possible D gene (6 bases). This CDR3 spans 15 amino acids. Germline assignment: CDR1 SEHNR and CDR2 FQNEAQ (reference sequence). Trimming took 5 bases from V and 6 from J, leaving 20 bases between them. This chain's CDR3 is CASSPGTSWMVEQYF. CDR3 DNA: TGTGCCAGCAGCCCGGGGACTTCCTGGATGGTCGAGCAGTACTTC.